Each of the 19 T cell receptor beta chains below was sequenced from the same sample in a study of T cell repertoires in cytomegalovirus infection. What these receptors recognize is not known. Using its own MiXCR run on the reads, TCRdb lists one record per CDR3 protein. The sample has more than 110,000 distinct CDR3 sequences; more than 25% are singletons. This sample comprised CD8+ T cells from cultured PBMCs, obtained from culture after CMV antigen stimulation. The receptors were gathered from a human donor in good health (CMV status not recorded). Some clones in this sample may be carry-over from other donors' samples.

The rearrangement joins TRBV4-2 to TRBJ2-5; D unclear. The CDR3 length is 14 residues. V was shortened by 4 bases and J by 3 bases, with 12 bases between the two germline ends. Germline V gene sequence: CDR1 LGHNA, CDR2 YNFKEQ. CDR3 in amino acids: CASSPEQWEETQYF. CDR3 coding DNA: TGTGCCAGCAGCCCCGAACAGTGGGAAGAGACCCAGTACTTC.

This clonotype has only a few counts. V is TRBV20-1 and J is TRBJ1-1, with 11 nucleotides matching TRBD1. J was trimmed by 3 bases and V by 0 bases; bases with no gene match: 3. Germline V lookup: CDR1 DFQATT, CDR2 SNEGSKA (reference sequence). The CDR3 length is 15 residues. This chain's CDR3 is CSARDLGQGDTEAFF. The CDR3 region has the DNA TGCAGTGCTAGAGATCTGGGACAGGGGGACACTGAAGCTTTCTTT.

This clonotype was observed a few times. The chain joins TRBV5-4 to TRBJ2-3; a weak D match, TRBD1 (6 bases). Germline-derived CDR1 and CDR2 are SGHNT and YYREEE (reference sequence). V lost 5 bases, J lost 0 bases, and 13 bases lay in between. The CDR3 is made up of 15 amino acids. CDR3 amino acids: CASSAGVSSTDTQYF. The CDR3 DNA reads as TGTGCCAGCAGTGCAGGGGTATCTAGCACAGATACGCAGTATTTT.

This clonotype has more than one count but fewer than ten. The chain links TRBV7-2 to TRBJ1-3; D remains unclear. Trimming pared 3 bases from V and 2 bases from J, leaving 8 bases between. In germline, CDR1 is SGHTA, CDR2 FQGNSA. The CDR3 consists of 14 residues. CDR3 nucleotide sequence: TGTGCCAGCAGCTTCCTGGGTACTGGAAACACCATATATTTT. Protein sequence: CASSFLGTGNTIYF.

This clonotype was recorded a few times. This chain's CDR3 is CASSSGTGNNEQFF. In nucleotides, the CDR3 is TGTGCCAGCAGCTCCGGGACAGGGAACAATGAGCAGTTCTTC. The V call is TRBV7-6, the J call TRBJ2-1, with 9 positions matching TRBD1. V was clipped by 4 bases and J by 5 bases; unmatched bases: 3. Germline CDR1 SGHVS, CDR2 FNYEAQ. This CDR3 contains 14 residues.

Here the CDR3 DNA reads TGTGCCAGCAGCATCACGACTAGCGGAGAGACCCAGTACTTC. Translation gives CASSITTSGETQYF. The V call is TRBV7-2, the J call TRBJ2-5; 9 bases fit TRBD2. J was trimmed by 4 bases and V by 5 bases; bases with no gene match: 5. Germline lookup yields CDR1 SGHTA and CDR2 FQGNSA. The CDR3 runs to 14 residues.

J is TRBJ2-3 and V is TRBV6-6; TRBD2 might be the D (6 bases). V shed 0 bases and J shed 1 base, with 11 bases lying between them. The CDR3 runs to 16 residues. Germline-derived CDR1 and CDR2 are MNHNY and SVGAGI (reference sequence). The CDR3 region is CASSYSGRGRTDTQYF. The CDR3 DNA reads as TGTGCCAGCAGTTACTCCGGGCGGGGACGCACAGATACGCAGTATTTT.

This chain links TRBV5-1 with TRBJ1-2; D gene uncertain. In germline, CDR1 is SGHRS, CDR2 YFSETQ. CDR3 length: 14 amino acids. The V and J ends lost 1 base and 2 bases respectively, with 9 bases between them. The DNA for the CDR3 is TGCGCCAGCAGCTTGAGTGTTTCCAACTATGGCTACACCTTC. It codes for CASSLSVSNYGYTF.

The chain joins TRBV6-6 to TRBJ2-1; 9 bases align to TRBD1. Unmatched junction bases numbered 8, after V lost 0 bases and J lost 8 bases. This CDR3 has 16 amino acids. Germline V CDR1 and CDR2: MNHNY, SVGAGI (reference sequence). The CDR3 nucleotides read TGTGCCAGCAGTTACTCGAGGGACAGGGCCTGGGATGAGCAGTTCTTC. Translated: CASSYSRDRAWDEQFF.

The chain couples TRBV3-1 to TRBJ1-1; 8 nucleotides line up with TRBD1. Germline CDR1 LGHDT, CDR2 YNNKEL (reference sequence). The length of the CDR3 is 14 residues. V lost 6 bases, J lost 1 base, and 4 bases stayed unmatched. The CDR3: CASRKTGENTEAFF. The CDR3 coding sequence is TGTGCCAGCAGGAAGACAGGGGAGAACACTGAAGCTTTCTTT.

The V call is TRBV7-4, the J call TRBJ2-1, with 9 bases aligning to TRBD1. V lost 6 bases to trimming and J lost 8 bases; unmatched junction nucleotides: 5. The CDR3 totals 13 residues. Germline CDR1 and CDR2: SGHVT and SQSDAQ. CDR3 sequence: CASREGQGYEQFF. In nucleotides, the CDR3 is TGTGCCAGCAGGGAAGGACAGGGGTATGAGCAGTTCTTC.

The chain carries TRBV19 and TRBJ2-1; 8 bases map to TRBD2. From germline, CDR1 is LNHDA and CDR2 SQIVND (reference sequence). V dropped 3 bases and J dropped 5; count of bases not matched to a gene: 0. There are 13 residues in the CDR3. CDR3 amino acids: CASSISGNNEQFF. The CDR3 nucleotides read TGTGCCAGTAGTATTAGCGGGAACAATGAGCAGTTCTTC.

The V and J genes are TRBV7-8 and TRBJ2-7, with 10 bases matching TRBD1. The V gene end was trimmed by 1 base and the J gene end by 4 bases; junction bases not matched to a gene: 4. The CDR3 has 15 amino acids. Germline-derived CDR1 and CDR2 are SGHVS and FQNEAQ. The CDR3 is CASSLGQGALYEQYF. DNA of the CDR3: TGTGCCAGCAGCTTAGGACAGGGGGCATTATACGAGCAGTACTTC.

This clonotype appeared once. This chain connects TRBV5-4 to TRBJ2-7, with D perhaps being TRBD1 or TRBD2 (5 bases each). This CDR3 has 14 amino acids. The germline V and J ends were trimmed by 0 bases and 4 bases, with 11 bases remaining between them. Germline CDR1 reads SGHNT; CDR2 reads YYREEE (reference sequence). CDR3 in DNA: TGTGCCAGCAGCTTGGTCGGGGACGGGTACGAGCAGTACTTC. Residues: CASSLVGDGYEQYF.

The chain employs TRBV19 and TRBJ1-1, with 10 positions matching TRBD1. This CDR3 contains 15 residues. J gave up 3 bases and V 3 bases, and 4 bases lay outside the gene matches. Germline lookup yields CDR1 LNHDA and CDR2 SQIVND (reference sequence). The CDR3 loop is CASSIFGTGDTEAFF. In DNA form, the CDR3 reads TGTGCCAGTAGTATTTTTGGGACAGGGGACACTGAAGCTTTCTTT.

The gene calls are TRBV11-2 and TRBJ2-3; the match to TRBD2 covers 11 bases. V lost 0 bases and J lost 5; bases outside the gene matches: 7. In germline, CDR1 is SGHAT, CDR2 FQNNGV. This CDR3 contains 17 residues. CDR3 sequence (DNA): TGTGCCAGCAGCTTAGACCCTAGCGGGGGGATAGGAGATACGCAGTATTTT. Its translation is CASSLDPSGGIGDTQYF.

This clonotype was seen a few times. The CDR3 DNA reads TGTGCCAGCCGGTGGGACAGGGAAATTTATGCTGGGAATGAGCAGTTCTTC. It yields the protein CASRWDREIYAGNEQFF. The rearrangement links TRBV6-1 to TRBJ2-1, with TRBD1 matching over 9 bases. Germline-derived CDR1 and CDR2 are MNHNS and SASEGT. The CDR3 consists of 17 residues. Trimming cost V 8 bases and J 7 bases; bases outside gene matches: 18.

The rearrangement joins TRBV5-5 to TRBJ1-3; D gene uncertain. V lost 1 base and J lost 4, with 12 bases in between. The germline CDR1 and CDR2 sequences are SGHKS and YYEKEE (reference sequence). The length of the CDR3 is 15 residues. The CDR3 region has the DNA TGTGCCAGCAGCTTGTCTCGGGGAACCGGAAACACCATATATTTT. This sequence encodes CASSLSRGTGNTIYF.

The chain employs TRBV4-1 and TRBJ1-2; 8 nucleotides agree with TRBD1. The CDR3 is 14 amino acids. V was pared by 4 bases and J by 6 bases, with 7 bases of the junction left unmatched. Germline lookup yields CDR1 MGHRA and CDR2 YSYEKL. The CDR3 region is CASSPLRGRDGYTF. CDR3 nucleotide sequence: TGCGCCAGCAGCCCCCTCAGGGGGCGTGATGGCTACACCTTC.